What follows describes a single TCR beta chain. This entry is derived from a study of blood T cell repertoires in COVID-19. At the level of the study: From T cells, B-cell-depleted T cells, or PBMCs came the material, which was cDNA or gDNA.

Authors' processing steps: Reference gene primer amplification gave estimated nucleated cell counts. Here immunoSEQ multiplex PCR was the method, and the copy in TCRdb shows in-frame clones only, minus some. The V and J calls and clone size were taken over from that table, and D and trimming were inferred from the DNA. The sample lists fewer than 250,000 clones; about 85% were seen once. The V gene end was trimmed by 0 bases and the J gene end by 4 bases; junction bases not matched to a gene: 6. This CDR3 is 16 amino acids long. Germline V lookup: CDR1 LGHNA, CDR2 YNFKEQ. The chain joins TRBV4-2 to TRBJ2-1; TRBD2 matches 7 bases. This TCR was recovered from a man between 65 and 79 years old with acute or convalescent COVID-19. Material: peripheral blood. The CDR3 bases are TGTGCCAGCAGCCAAGATCAACTAGCGAAGTACAATGAGCAGTTCTTC. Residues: CASSQDQLAKYNEQFF.